This passage covers 28 T cell receptor beta chains from one sample sequenced in a study of blood T cells in healthy people across ages. Together with a sample-barcoded 5' primer, a J-beta primer mix was included in a second PCR lasting about 6 to 11 cycles. TCRdb re-derived calls from the 5' RACE reads in MiXCR, one entry per CDR3 protein. In the table there are over a million distinct CDR3 sequences, around 59% of which are singletons. The specimen was blood. All receptors come from a man aged 18 to 29 in good health.

The V and J genes are TRBV3-1 and TRBJ2-7; no definite D call. Trimming removed 4 bases from V and 10 bases from J, with 20 bases in between. Germline V gives CDR1 LGHDT, CDR2 YNNKEL (reference sequence). The CDR3 totals 14 residues. CDR3 nucleotides: TGTGCCAGCAGCCCCCCATTTGGGTACGAGGCCCAGTACTTC. Protein sequence: CASSPPFGYEAQYF.

The J gene is TRBJ2-7, the V gene TRBV20-1, with D perhaps assigned TRBD1 or TRBD2 (5 bases each). The CDR3 spans 12 residues. The V gene lost 5 bases and the J gene lost 2 bases, with 10 bases spanning the gap. Germline CDR1 is DFQATT and CDR2 is SNEGSKA (reference sequence). CDR3 nucleotide sequence: TGCAGTGCTGTCCGGGACCCCTACGAGCAGTACTTC. Amino acids: CSAVRDPYEQYF.

This clonotype has a single count. The J gene is TRBJ2-2, the V gene TRBV2, with D possibly matching TRBD1 (6 bases). CDR3 length: 18 residues. Per germline, CDR1 SNHLY and CDR2 FYNNEI. The V and J ends lost 3 bases and 4 bases respectively, with 21 bases between them. The CDR3 here is CASSEGQYGTSSTGELFF. In nucleotides, the CDR3 is TGTGCCAGCAGTGAGGGACAATACGGGACCTCAAGCACCGGGGAGCTGTTTTTT.

J is TRBJ1-5 and V is TRBV6-1; D is unclear. Germline V lookup: CDR1 MNHNS, CDR2 SASEGT. This CDR3 is 13 amino acids long. The V and J ends lost 2 bases and 6 bases respectively, with 8 bases between them. CDR3 residues: CASSERVRQPQHF. The CDR3 nucleotides are TGTGCCAGCAGTGAAAGGGTTCGTCAGCCCCAGCATTTT.

This chain uses TRBV4-1 with TRBJ2-7; 7 positions match TRBD2. Matching the DNA end better, TRBJ2-1 makes the J call doubtful. The CDR3 runs to 17 residues. The germline V gene has CDR1 MGHRA and CDR2 YSYEKL. The CDR3 here is CASSPTTRGGIEETQFF. The CDR3 nucleotides read TGCGCCAGCAGCCCCACAACTCGCGGGGGTATTGAAGAGACCCAGTTCTTC.

The chain has TRBV2 and TRBJ2-7; 7 positions match TRBD2. Germline V gene lookup returns CDR1 SNHLY and CDR2 FYNNEI. With V trimmed by 0 bases and J by 0 bases, 5 bases remained unmatched. CDR3 length: 16 residues. In DNA, the CDR3 is TGTGCCAGCAGTGAAGCGCTTGGGACTAACTCCTACGAGCAGTACTTC. The encoded protein is CASSEALGTNSYEQYF.

The chain uses TRBV4-3 and TRBJ1-2, with a weak D call TRBD1 (6 bases). CDR1 and CDR2 from the germline V gene are LGHNA and YSLEER. CDR3 size: 16 residues. Trimming left V 3 bases short and J 1 base short, with 15 bases between. The CDR3 protein is CASSQATGLLNYGYTF. The CDR3, as DNA: TGCGCCAGCAGCCAGGCTACAGGGCTTCTTAACTATGGCTACACCTTC.

V usage is TRBV3-1 and J usage is TRBJ2-7; 8 positions agree with TRBD1. Germline values: CDR1 LGHDT, CDR2 YNNKEL (reference sequence). CDR3 length: 14 amino acids. After removal of 3 bases from V and 2 bases from J, the junction contained 3 bases not matched to a gene. The CDR3 sequence is CASSHPTGAYEQYF. For the CDR3, the DNA is TGTGCCAGCAGCCACCCGACAGGGGCCTACGAGCAGTACTTC.

V gene TRBV27 combines with J gene TRBJ2-1; 9 bases are a match to TRBD2. Germline CDR1 MNHEY, CDR2 SMNVEV (reference sequence). The CDR3 runs 16 residues. J gave up 4 bases and V 5 bases, and 9 bases lay outside the gene matches. CDR3 DNA sequence: TGTGCCAGCAGTCCAGAAGCGGGAGGTGGGTACAATGAGCAGTTCTTC. This gives the protein CASSPEAGGGYNEQFF.

This clonotype has just a few counts. The chain employs TRBV20-1 and TRBJ1-6; 8 bases match TRBD1. This CDR3 spans 13 amino acids. Germline assignment: CDR1 DFQATT and CDR2 SNEGSKA (reference sequence). V dropped 7 bases and J dropped 10; count of bases not matched to a gene: 9. The CDR3 loop reads CSGEDREGSPLHF. Written as DNA, the CDR3 is TGCAGTGGCGAGGACAGGGAAGGCTCACCCCTCCACTTT.

Only a few counts were recorded for this clonotype. This chain connects TRBV6-5 to TRBJ2-5, with 9 bases that match TRBD2. The CDR3 loop spans 16 amino acids. CDR1 MNHEY and CDR2 SVGAGI come from the germline V gene. Unmatched junction bases numbered 10, after V lost 6 bases and J lost 2 bases. The CDR3 coding sequence is TGTGCCAGCAGGAGGTCCCTAGCGGGGACACAAGAGACCCAGTACTTC. It encodes CASRRSLAGTQETQYF.

This rearrangement joins TRBV4-1 to TRBJ2-5; D assignment may be TRBD1 or TRBD2 (5 bases each). Between the trimmed V and J ends, which lost 5 bases and 3 bases, there was a span of 10 bases. There are 13 residues in the CDR3. Germline-derived CDR1 and CDR2 are MGHRA and YSYEKL. The CDR3 is CASSAGAKETQYF. CDR3 bases: TGCGCCAGCAGCGCCGGGGCCAAAGAGACCCAGTACTTC.

This rearrangement joins TRBV11-2 to TRBJ2-1; 8 nucleotides agree with TRBD1. The CDR3 totals 15 residues. Germline values: CDR1 SGHAT, CDR2 FQNNGV. Germline trimming cut 5 bases from V and 6 bases from J; bases unmatched to any gene: 9. Here the CDR3 DNA reads TGTGCCAGCAGCCGTCCGGGACAGGTGGGCAATGAGCAGTTCTTC. It translates to CASSRPGQVGNEQFF.

This clonotype was seen a few times. The J gene is TRBJ2-1, the V gene TRBV25-1; weak D call: TRBD1 (6 bases). CDR1 MGHDK and CDR2 SYGVNS come from the germline V gene. This CDR3 has 14 amino acids. V shed 0 bases and J shed 9 bases, with 12 bases lying between them. The CDR3 DNA is TGTGCCAGCAGTGAATACGCACAGGGTCGTGAGCAGTTCTTC. Translation: CASSEYAQGREQFF.

V gene TRBV4-3 combines with J gene TRBJ2-5; perhaps D is TRBD1 or TRBD2 (6 bases each). Germline values: CDR1 LGHNA, CDR2 YSLEER. The CDR3 loop spans 16 amino acids. Trimming removed 1 base at V and 5 bases at J, with 17 bases between. The CDR3 reads CASSQGSGAGGETQYF. CDR3 DNA sequence: TGCGCCAGCAGCCAAGGATCGGGGGCGGGCGGGGAGACCCAGTACTTC.

The J gene is TRBJ2-7, the V gene TRBV20-1, with a weak D call TRBD2 (6 bases). Trimming removed 1 base at V and 4 bases at J, with 14 bases between. The CDR3 is 14 residues long. The V gene's germline CDR1 is DFQATT and CDR2 SNEGSKA (reference sequence). CDR3 amino acids: CSARAQLAYYEQYF. The DNA for the CDR3 is TGCAGTGCTAGAGCCCAACTAGCCTATTACGAGCAGTACTTC.

This clonotype was detected only once. Its ends do not fully match the called genes, so a read error is possible. The gene calls are TRBV6-4 and TRBJ2-7; D gene unclear. In germline, CDR1 is MRHNA, CDR2 SNTAGT. The CDR3 has 14 residues. Here the CDR3 reads CASSDSSPVYEQYF. CDR3 DNA sequence: TGTGCCAGCAGTGACTCGAGTCCCGTCTACGAGCAGTACTTT.

This rearrangement joins TRBV27 to TRBJ2-2, with D possibly TRBD1 on 6 matching bases. Trimming pared 5 bases from V and 4 bases from J, leaving 17 bases between. This CDR3 spans 16 amino acids. Looked up from germline, CDR1 is MNHEY and CDR2 is SMNVEV (reference sequence). The CDR3 here is CASSATTGGATGELFF. The CDR3 coding sequence is TGTGCCAGCAGTGCCACGACTGGGGGCGCCACCGGGGAGCTGTTTTTT.

The chain joins TRBV15 to TRBJ2-4, with 14 bases lining up with TRBD2. Germline V gene sequence: CDR1 LNHNV, CDR2 YYDKDF (reference sequence). V dropped 6 bases and J dropped 7; count of bases not matched to a gene: 5. The CDR3 extends over 15 amino acids. The CDR3 coding sequence is TGTGCCACCAGAATGGGACTAGCGGGAGCGAACATTCAGTACTTC. Its protein product is CATRMGLAGANIQYF.

The CDR3 sequence is CASSATWEQYF. Here the CDR3 DNA reads TGCGCCAGCAGCGCCACTTGGGAGCAGTACTTC. This rearrangement joins TRBV5-1 to TRBJ2-7; D unclear. The CDR3 totals 11 residues. V shed 4 bases and J shed 7 bases, with 9 bases lying between them. The germline V gene encodes CDR1 SGHRS and CDR2 YFSETQ.

This chain connects TRBV7-9 to TRBJ1-5; D is unresolved. Germline CDR1 and CDR2: SEHNR and FQNEAQ (reference sequence). The CDR3 loop spans 14 amino acids. Trimming cost V 6 bases and J 4 bases, with 13 bases left between them. The CDR3 sequence is CASSSGESNQPQHF. The CDR3 nucleotides read TGTGCCAGCAGTTCCGGGGAGTCTAATCAGCCCCAGCATTTT.

V and J are TRBV2 and TRBJ1-2; D remains ambiguous. The CDR3 runs 12 residues. Per germline, CDR1 SNHLY and CDR2 FYNNEI. The ends were cut back, 6 bases at V and 6 bases at J, with 11 bases in the middle. The DNA for the CDR3 is TGTGCCAGCAGCCGATTAATGGATGGCTACACCTTC. Its translation: CASSRLMDGYTF.

The chain carries TRBV5-4 and TRBJ2-7, with no clear D. Germline CDR1 SGHNT, CDR2 YYREEE (reference sequence). V was clipped by 0 bases and J by 3 bases, with 13 bases between them. This CDR3 has 15 residues. CDR3 coding DNA: TGTGCCAGCAGCTTGGGCTCTAAAGCTTTCTACGAGCAGTACTTC. Encoded protein: CASSLGSKAFYEQYF.

CDR3 protein: CASSQDRITTDTQYF. Here the CDR3 DNA reads TGTGCCAGCAGCCAAGATCGGATCACCACAGATACGCAGTATTTT. The V call is TRBV3-1, the J call TRBJ2-3; D unclear. V lost 0 bases to trimming and J lost 2 bases, with 9 bases between them. The CDR3 has 15 residues. The germline gives CDR1 LGHDT, CDR2 YNNKEL (reference sequence).

The chain combines TRBV4-2 with TRBJ1-1; D gene ambiguous. Trimming pared 1 base from V and 4 bases from J, leaving 10 bases between. CDR3 length: 14 residues. Germline V gene data show CDR1 as LGHNA and CDR2 as YNFKEQ. This chain's CDR3 is CASSQGLVGTEAFF. In DNA, the CDR3 is TGTGCCAGCAGCCAAGGGTTAGTTGGCACTGAAGCTTTCTTT.

The J gene is TRBJ2-2, the V gene TRBV12-3 or TRBV12-4, with TRBD1 matching over 10 bases. This CDR3 contains 16 residues. After removal of 5 bases from V and 2 bases from J, the junction contained 5 bases not matched to a gene. The CDR3 spells CASSPRDRGNTGELFF. CDR3 DNA: TGTGCCAGCAGTCCCCGGGACAGGGGAAACACCGGGGAGCTGTTTTTT.

J is TRBJ2-4 and V is TRBV13, with TRBD1 matching over 8 bases. The J call is uncertain, as TRBJ2-7 better fits the DNA end. Germline V gives CDR1 PRHDT, CDR2 FYEKMQ (reference sequence). This CDR3 has 16 amino acids. In DNA, the CDR3 is TGTGCCAGCAGCCTACGTCCAGGGGACAGGACCCACGAGCAGTACTTC. It codes for CASSLRPGDRTHEQYF.

V gene TRBV7-2 combines with J gene TRBJ2-5; possible D gene TRBD2, 6 bases. V was cut by 5 bases and J by 5 bases, with 18 bases left in between. Germline CDR1 SGHTA, CDR2 FQGNSA. There are 15 residues in the CDR3. CDR3 bases: TGTGCCAGCAGCCTCCTGAGGGCTGGGGGGGAGACCCAGTACTTC. This encodes CASSLLRAGGETQYF.